A single sample gave rise to the 19 T cell receptor beta chains below, sequenced in a study of cytomegalovirus exposure and HLA in healthy donors. Some clones are missing from TCRdb's copy, which holds only in-frame ones; the method was immunoSEQ multiplex PCR. The sample shows about 160,000 clones, 89% of them seen only once. The sequenced material came from PBMCs. These receptor sequences come from a man in his late teens or twenties in good health and CMV-seropositive.

The rearrangement joins TRBV10-3 to TRBJ2-3; the D gene is possibly TRBD1 (5 bases). This CDR3 spans 14 amino acids. The V gene's germline CDR1 is ENHRY and CDR2 SYGVKD. V was shortened by 6 bases and J by 5 bases, with 15 bases between the two germline ends. The CDR3 coding sequence is TGTGCCATCAGACCTCAGGGAAATGTAGATACGCAGTATTTT. The encoded protein is CAIRPQGNVDTQYF.

The V call is TRBV27, the J call TRBJ2-2, with D hard to call. Trimming left V 10 bases short and J 0 bases short, with 9 bases between. CDR1 is MNHEY, CDR2 SMNVEV, per germline (reference sequence). The CDR3 has 13 residues. CDR3 sequence reads: CANPGPNTGELFF. In DNA, the CDR3 is TGTGCCAACCCGGGTCCGAACACCGGGGAGCTGTTTTTT.

This sequence joins TRBV10-2 and TRBJ2-1; TRBD1 agrees at 10 bases. The germline V gene has CDR1 WSHSY and CDR2 SAAADI. This CDR3 region has 14 residues. Trimming at V came to 6 bases and at J to 7 bases, leaving 6 bases not matched to a gene. The DNA of the CDR3 is TGCGCCAGCAGGGGGACAGGGGATAAGAATGAGCAGTTCTTC. Its translation is CASRGTGDKNEQFF.

The rearrangement uses TRBV4-1 and TRBJ2-3; no definite D call. The CDR3 sequence is 15 residues long. Trimming cost V 4 bases and J 0 bases, with 11 bases left between them. The germline CDR1 and CDR2 sequences are MGHRA and YSYEKL. The CDR3 DNA sequence: TGCGCCAGCAGCCTTATAAATCCTAGCACAGATACGCAGTATTTT. This codes for CASSLINPSTDTQYF.

The rearrangement joins TRBV28 to TRBJ2-4; TRBD1 matches at 7 bases. Trimming at V came to 7 bases and at J to 2 bases, leaving 11 bases not matched to a gene. Germline CDR1 reads MDHEN; CDR2 reads SYDVKM. The CDR3 sequence is 16 residues long. The CDR3 region has the DNA TGTGCCAGCACACAGTCCGACAGGGTCCCCAAAAACATTCAGTACTTC. Amino acids: CASTQSDRVPKNIQYF.

V is TRBV14 and J is TRBJ1-1; 10 positions agree with TRBD1. V was pared by 2 bases and J by 11 bases, with 8 bases of the junction left unmatched. This CDR3 region has 14 residues. Germline CDR1 and CDR2: SGHDN and FVKESK. CDR3 sequence: CASSQNAGQGWAFF. CDR3 DNA: TGTGCCAGCAGCCAAAACGCGGGACAGGGGTGGGCTTTCTTT.

The CDR3 coding sequence is TGCGCCAGCAGAGGCGGACAGGGGGGGACGCAGTATTTT. It specifies CASRGGQGGTQYF. This rearrangement joins TRBV5-1 to TRBJ2-3; TRBD1 agrees at 10 bases. V gave up 5 bases and J gave up 9 bases; unmatched junction bases: 6. The CDR3 is made up of 13 amino acids. Germline V gene lookup returns CDR1 SGHRS and CDR2 YFSETQ.

This clone came up once. DNA for the CDR3: TGTGCCAGTAGTATAGGGGGGGGTCTCTCCTACGAGCAGTACTTC. The encoded protein is CASSIGGGLSYEQYF. The V and J genes are TRBV19 and TRBJ2-7, with 7 bases fitting TRBD2. The trim removed 1 base at V and 0 bases at J, leaving 3 bases unmatched. CDR1 and CDR2 (germline): LNHDA, SQIVND (reference sequence). The CDR3 contains 15 residues.

CDR3 bases: TGTGCCAGCAGTCAGGGGACAGCCGGATCGGAAAAACTGTTTTTT. Translation: CASSQGTAGSEKLFF. The chain couples TRBV6-6 to TRBJ1-4, with TRBD1 identical over 7 bases. Germline V gives CDR1 MNHNY, CDR2 SVGAGI (reference sequence). Trimming cost V 5 bases and J 8 bases; bases outside gene matches: 11. The length of the CDR3 is 15 residues.

The chain is built from TRBV7-9 and TRBJ2-1, with D maybe TRBD1 (7 bases). This CDR3 contains 13 residues. V was pared by 5 bases and J by 9 bases, with 14 bases between. Germline CDR1 and CDR2: SEHNR and FQNEAQ (reference sequence). The CDR3 DNA reads as TGTGCCAGCAGCCCCCCCCAGGGGGGTGAGCAGTTCTTC. This codes for CASSPPQGGEQFF.

The chain has TRBV5-1 and TRBJ1-1; 11 nucleotides line up with TRBD1. Germline assignment: CDR1 SGHRS and CDR2 YFSETQ. The CDR3 has 16 residues. V was pared by 4 bases and J by 4 bases, with 9 bases of the junction left unmatched. This CDR3 is CASSPGTGGRPTEAFF. Here the CDR3 DNA reads TGCGCCAGCAGCCCCGGGACAGGGGGGAGGCCCACTGAAGCTTTCTTT.

CDR3 sequence reads: CASSPPGVSYEQYF. In nucleotides, the CDR3 is TGCGCCAGCAGTCCGCCAGGGGTCTCCTACGAGCAGTACTTC. This chain uses TRBV5-1 with TRBJ2-7, with D possibly matching TRBD1 (6 bases). From germline, CDR1 is SGHRS and CDR2 YFSETQ. CDR3 length equals 14 residues. Trimming cost V 5 bases and J 0 bases, with 12 bases left between them.

The chain is built from TRBV19 and TRBJ1-1; D not resolved. Trimming took off 3 bases at V and 9 bases at J, with 8 bases between the two ends. This CDR3 spans 11 amino acids. CDR1 and CDR2 from the germline V gene are LNHDA and SQIVND (reference sequence). The CDR3 DNA sequence: TGTGCCAGTAGTATGGGGAGGAAAGCTTTCTTT. It is translated as CASSMGRKAFF.

The rearrangement links TRBV5-1 to TRBJ2-7; a possible D gene is TRBD1 (6 bases). Trimming pared 0 bases from V and 2 bases from J, leaving 15 bases between. CDR1 is SGHRS, CDR2 YFSETQ, per germline. The CDR3 covers 16 residues. CDR3 protein: CASSLGGLQGTYEQYF. DNA of the CDR3: TGCGCCAGCAGCTTGGGCGGGTTACAGGGCACCTACGAGCAGTACTTC.

The genes are TRBV7-3 and TRBJ2-2; D possibly corresponds to TRBD2 (7 bases). Looked up from germline, CDR1 is SGHTA and CDR2 is FQGTGA. The CDR3 runs to 16 residues. V lost 5 bases and J 0 bases, leaving 13 bases between the germline ends. Here the CDR3 reads CASSIGGEANTGELFF. In DNA form, the CDR3 reads TGTGCCAGCAGCATAGGGGGGGAGGCGAACACCGGGGAGCTGTTTTTT.

The V call is TRBV27, the J call TRBJ1-2, with TRBD1 matching over 8 bases. CDR3 size: 13 residues. Germline assignment: CDR1 MNHEY and CDR2 SMNVEV (reference sequence). The junction had 7 bases not matched to a gene; V was cut back by 5 bases and J by 8 bases. The CDR3 here is CASSPQGAKGYTF. Written as DNA, the CDR3 is TGTGCCAGCAGTCCCCAGGGGGCTAAGGGCTACACCTTC.

This clone has more than one count but fewer than ten. The chain has TRBV10-3 and TRBJ2-2; tentatively, D is TRBD1 (6 bases). Trimming removed 7 bases from V and 3 bases from J, with 18 bases in between. The CDR3 spans 16 residues. Germline V CDR1 and CDR2: ENHRY, SYGVKD. The CDR3 DNA reads as TGTGCCATCACCCCAGAGAGGGGGTTCGACACCGGGGAGCTGTTTTTT. Translation: CAITPERGFDTGELFF.

In this sample, this clone turned up a few times. Other DNA sequences of this sample code for an identical CDR3. The chain links TRBV5-4 to TRBJ1-2; 7 positions match TRBD1. Trimming removed 4 bases from V and 2 bases from J; junction bases left unmatched: 2. In germline, CDR1 is SGHNT, CDR2 YYREEE (reference sequence). This CDR3 has 13 amino acids. The CDR3 bases are TGTGCCAGCAGCCTGGACAGGAACTATGGCTACACCTTC. It is translated as CASSLDRNYGYTF.

The chain carries TRBV7-6 and TRBJ2-1; D might be TRBD2 (6 bases). This CDR3 has 14 amino acids. The V and J ends lost 5 bases and 5 bases respectively, with 13 bases between them. Germline assignment: CDR1 SGHVS and CDR2 FNYEAQ. CDR3 in amino acids: CASSNSGANNEQFF. The CDR3 DNA follows: TGTGCCAGCAGCAATAGCGGAGCAAACAATGAGCAGTTCTTC.